The rows below give T cell receptor beta chains drawn from one sample of a study of OX40 agonist ivuxolimab in advanced cancers. Here immunoSEQ multiplex PCR was the method, and the copy in TCRdb shows in-frame clones only, minus some. The sample contains some 86,000 clones, about nine tenths of which appear only once. The material sequenced was CD4+ or CD8+ T cells sorted from blood, taken in a trial of the OX40 agonist ivuxolimab. The source is an adult with an advanced solid tumor such as melanoma, head and neck, liver or kidney cancer. CDR3s include the opening cysteine and the closing phenylalanine or tryptophan. The D gene is left open where the match is weak. A clone size is listed for some rows: how often the clone was seen (once, few, many), or a class if it is expanded.

v_call	d_call	clone_size	j_call	cdr3_aa
TRBV7-3	-	-	TRBJ2-5	CASSRLGGGGETQYF
TRBV5-6	-	-	TRBJ1-1	CASSHGLANTEAFF
TRBV5-1	-	-	TRBJ2-5	CASSLNLAVQETQYF
TRBV5-1	TRBD1	-	TRBJ2-7	CASSWTEGAYEQYF
TRBV15	-	few	TRBJ2-2	CATSRQGAPTGELFF
TRBV20-1	-	-	TRBJ2-1	CSARDYEQFF
TRBV30	-	-	TRBJ1-3	CAWSGPGNTIYF
TRBV25-1	TRBD2	-	TRBJ2-7	CAIQAGLNYEQYF
TRBV5-1	-	-	TRBJ1-1	CASSLQSQGANTEAFF
TRBV13	-	-	TRBJ2-1	CASSFSRQLNEQFF
TRBV9	-	once	TRBJ1-5	CASSVVGWGTRDYSNQPQHF
TRBV6-1	-	-	TRBJ2-7	CASSEAGRAYEQYF
TRBV5-1	-	-	TRBJ2-4	CASTPGRQSNIQYF
TRBV28	-	-	TRBJ2-7	CASGGTEHSYEQYF
TRBV2	-	-	TRBJ2-1	CASSERSERYNEQFF
TRBV2	-	-	TRBJ1-2	CASSEARMNYGYTF
TRBV19	TRBD1	-	TRBJ2-5	CASSIDRAGGETQYF
TRBV9	-	-	TRBJ2-3	CASSVDGRSATDTQYF
TRBV15	-	-	TRBJ2-2	CATSRDWRGTGELFF
TRBV2	TRBD2	-	TRBJ2-2	CASRKEGLAGELFF
TRBV5-1	-	once	TRBJ2-5	CASRVGGRETQYF
TRBV19	-	-	TRBJ2-1	CASSIRARSLSSYNEQFF
TRBV6-5	-	few	TRBJ1-5	CASSYRQSNQPQHF
TRBV5-1	TRBD2	-	TRBJ2-3	CASRTSGSTDTQYF
TRBV6-1	-	-	-	CASSSQTPPSYEQYF
TRBV7-9	-	-	TRBJ2-4	CASSPKSIRTPKNIQYF
TRBV11-1	-	-	TRBJ2-1	CASSRYDRAGNPEQFF
TRBV2	TRBD2	-	TRBJ2-7	CASSRTSGDSYEQYF
TRBV10-1	-	-	TRBJ2-1	CASGKHYNEQFF
TRBV28	-	-	TRBJ1-4	CASSWTVSTNEKLFF
TRBV5-1	TRBD1	-	TRBJ2-2	CASSWGGQGGTGELFF
TRBV15	-	-	TRBJ1-5	CATSRDPAGARNQPQHF
TRBV6-4	TRBD1	-	TRBJ1-4	CASRLGQGIGKLFF
TRBV6-1	TRBD1	-	TRBJ1-2	CASSEALRTGVGYTF
TRBV27	-	-	TRBJ2-4	CASSLSARFSKNIQYF
TRBV5-1	TRBD2	-	TRBJ2-1	CASSPNSGRANEQFF
TRBV11-3	TRBD2	-	TRBJ2-1	CASSLDQREGSEQFF
TRBV9	-	once	TRBJ1-1	CASSAGQGTEAFF
TRBV6-5	TRBD1	-	TRBJ2-7	CASSYRQGANYEQYF
TRBV19	TRBD1	-	TRBJ1-2	CASSMTGFYGYTF